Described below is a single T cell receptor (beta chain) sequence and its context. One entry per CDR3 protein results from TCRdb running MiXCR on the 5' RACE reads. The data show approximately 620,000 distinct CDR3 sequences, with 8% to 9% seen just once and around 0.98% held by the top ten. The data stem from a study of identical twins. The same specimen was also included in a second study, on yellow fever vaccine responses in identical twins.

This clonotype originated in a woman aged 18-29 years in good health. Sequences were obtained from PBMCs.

CDR3 sequence: CASSQEESANTGELFF. In DNA form, the CDR3 reads TGCGCCAGCAGCCAAGAAGAATCCGCGAACACCGGGGAGCTGTTTTTT. The rearrangement uses TRBV4-3 and TRBJ2-2; D call uncertain. Trimming left V 0 bases short and J 0 bases short, with 8 bases between. This CDR3 spans 16 amino acids. The germline V gene has CDR1 LGHNA and CDR2 YSLEER.